These 22 T cell receptor beta chains originate from one sample sequenced in a study of T cells in Graves' hyperthyroidism and ophthalmopathy. It was RNA transcripts that yielded the amplified TCR beta CDR3 regions. HTBI primers were employed in a first-round RT-PCR of the TCR CDR3. TCRdb fed the multiplex PCR reads into MiXCR, producing one record per CDR3 protein. The sample includes hundreds of thousands of distinct CDR3 sequences, more than 45% seen only once; the top ten take just over 8%. Source material: peripheral blood or thyroid tissue (not recorded which). These receptors were collected from a woman between 18 and 30 years old with Graves' hyperthyroidism.

Comments on this clonotype: This clone may be a read error of a much larger clone one base away. This CDR3 fails to terminate in the conserved phenylalanine or tryptophan, so it likely reflects a read error. The CDR3 protein is CASSPDRDQETQYY. Written as DNA, the CDR3 is TGTGCCAGCAGTCCCGACAGAGACCAAGAGACCCAGTACTAC. The genes are TRBV2 and TRBJ2-5, with D possibly being TRBD1 (5 bases). This CDR3 contains 14 residues. Trimming cost V 5 bases and J 0 bases, with 10 bases left between them. In germline, CDR1 is SNHLY, CDR2 FYNNEI.

This clonotype has a handful of counts. The chain joins TRBV2 to TRBJ2-7, with D possibly being TRBD2 (6 bases). Deletions cut 3 bases from V and 4 bases from J, with 22 bases between. This CDR3 spans 17 amino acids. Germline assignment: CDR1 SNHLY and CDR2 FYNNEI. The CDR3 DNA is TGTGCCAGCAGTGATGTTCCCCGGACTACTTTTACTTACGAGCAGTACTTC. Amino acid sequence: CASSDVPRTTFTYEQYF.

This clonotype has a count of ten or more. The V call is TRBV15, the J call TRBJ1-1; possible D gene TRBD1, 5 bases. The V gene lost 1 base and the J gene lost 3 bases, with 6 bases spanning the gap. Germline loops: CDR1 LNHNV, CDR2 YYDKDF (reference sequence). CDR3 length: 13 residues. The CDR3 spells CATSRGGYTEAFF. For the CDR3, the DNA is TGTGCCACCAGCAGAGGGGGGTACACTGAAGCTTTCTTT.

V usage is TRBV29-1 and J usage is TRBJ1-5; 7 bases fit TRBD1. Germline V gives CDR1 SQVTM, CDR2 ANQGSEA. The CDR3 loop spans 10 amino acids. Trimming removed 8 bases from V and 7 bases from J; junction bases left unmatched: 2. The chain's CDR3 is CSIRGQPQHF. CDR3 sequence (DNA): TGCAGCATCAGGGGGCAGCCCCAGCATTTT.

Of note for this clonotype: One junction end does not reproduce the germline sequence, and a read error may be involved. The chain is built from TRBV29-1 and TRBJ1-1; 8 bases line up with TRBD1. Per the germline V gene, CDR1 is SQVTM and CDR2 is ANQGSEA. The CDR3 loop spans 12 amino acids. In DNA form, the CDR3 reads TGCAGCGGCCTCCCAGGGGGCACTGAAGCTCTCTTT. It yields the protein CSGLPGGTEALF.

The chain has TRBV24-1 and TRBJ1-5; 7 bases fit TRBD1. The germline V gene has CDR1 KGHDR and CDR2 SFDVKD. Germline trimming cut 4 bases from V and 11 bases from J; bases unmatched to any gene: 7. The length of the CDR3 is 13 residues. CDR3 in amino acids: CATSDGRGETQHF. CDR3 nucleotide sequence: TGTGCCACCAGTGACGGCAGGGGGGAGACCCAGCATTTT.

This clonotype was counted at least ten times. The J gene is TRBJ2-5, the V gene TRBV29-1, with D perhaps matching TRBD2 (5 bases). This CDR3 comprises 14 residues. Per the germline V gene, CDR1 is SQVTM and CDR2 is ANQGSEA. V was trimmed by 1 base and J by 1 base, leaving 10 bases between them. The CDR3 sequence: CSVEGRTSQETQYF. The CDR3 region has the DNA TGCAGCGTTGAAGGCCGCACTAGCCAAGAGACCCAGTACTTC.

This chain joins TRBV10-3 and TRBJ1-6; 7 bases fit TRBD1. V shed 1 base and J 7 bases; nucleotides not matched to a gene: 4. Germline values: CDR1 ENHRY, CDR2 SYGVKD. The CDR3 contains 15 residues. The CDR3 protein is CAISELEGANSPLHF. In DNA form, the CDR3 reads TGTGCCATCAGTGAGTTAGAGGGGGCCAATTCACCCCTCCACTTT.

This clonotype turned up a few times. The rearrangement links TRBV7-9 to TRBJ2-5, with 11 nucleotides matching TRBD2. Germline trimming cut 4 bases from V and 5 bases from J; bases unmatched to any gene: 3. Germline V gene sequence: CDR1 SEHNR, CDR2 FQNEAQ (reference sequence). The CDR3 contains 14 residues. CDR3 sequence (DNA): TGTGCCAGCAGCTATAGCGGGAGGGTTGAGACCCAGTACTTC. Its protein is CASSYSGRVETQYF.

This clonotype was counted ten times or more. The CDR3 reads CASSPKAGEAFF. The CDR3 DNA is TGTGCCAGCAGCCCCAAGGCGGGGGAAGCTTTCTTT. The V call is TRBV7-9, the J call TRBJ1-1; D not certain. The germline V and J ends were trimmed by 5 bases and 8 bases, with 12 bases remaining between them. CDR3 length equals 12 residues. Per the germline V gene, CDR1 is SEHNR and CDR2 is FQNEAQ (reference sequence).

The gene calls are TRBV29-1 and TRBJ1-1; tentative D call: TRBD1 (5 bases). CDR3 length equals 12 residues. The germline V and J ends were trimmed by 8 bases and 3 bases, with 13 bases remaining between them. Germline CDR1 SQVTM, CDR2 ANQGSEA. The CDR3 loop reads CSRMGLDTEAFF. The DNA for the CDR3 is TGCAGCAGGATGGGACTTGACACTGAAGCTTTCTTT.

The V call is TRBV5-7, the J call TRBJ1-2; possible D gene TRBD1, 5 bases. TRBV5-7 is noted as an ORF with a role that remains uncertain. Trimming took 4 bases from V and 2 from J, leaving 21 bases between them. The CDR3 loop spans 17 amino acids. DNA of the CDR3: TGTGCCAGCAGCCAAGAAAAGGATGGCAGGGAGAACTATGGCTACACCTTC. This translates into CASSQEKDGRENYGYTF.

This chain links TRBV7-2 with TRBJ2-5, with 9 positions matching TRBD1. CDR1 is SGHTA and CDR2 is FQGNSA in the germline V gene. CDR3 size: 17 residues. J gave up 0 bases and V 5 bases, and 10 bases lay outside the gene matches. This CDR3 reads CASSQDQTGGDQETQYF. The DNA of the CDR3 is TGTGCCAGCAGCCAAGACCAGACAGGGGGGGACCAAGAGACCCAGTACTTC.

This clonotype came up a few times. This chain connects TRBV19 to TRBJ1-1, with D perhaps matching TRBD1 (5 bases). CDR3 size: 15 residues. Deletions cut 3 bases from V and 1 base from J, with 12 bases between. Germline V gives CDR1 LNHDA, CDR2 SQIVND (reference sequence). The CDR3 here is CASSIPLGANTEAFF. CDR3 coding DNA: TGTGCCAGTAGTATTCCCCTAGGGGCGAACACTGAAGCTTTCTTT.

The chain couples TRBV2 to TRBJ1-6, with 8 positions matching TRBD1. This CDR3 is 15 amino acids long. The V and J ends lost 8 bases and 10 bases, in that order; junction bases with no gene match: 13. Germline V CDR1 and CDR2: SNHLY, FYNNEI. The CDR3 sequence is CASSPRQRTGSPLHF. CDR3 in DNA: TGTGCCAGCTCACCAAGACAGCGGACAGGGTCACCCCTCCACTTT.

The chain couples TRBV2 to TRBJ2-7; 7 positions match TRBD2. The trim removed 5 bases at V and 3 bases at J, leaving 7 bases unmatched. The CDR3 is 14 residues long. Germline assignment: CDR1 SNHLY and CDR2 FYNNEI. CDR3 region: CASSLVTSIYEQYF. The CDR3 nucleotides are TGTGCCAGCAGTTTGGTGACTAGCATCTACGAGCAGTACTTC.

This chain links TRBV7-8 with TRBJ2-5, with 9 bases matching TRBD1. The CDR3 runs 16 residues. The junction had 15 bases not matched to a gene; V was cut back by 6 bases and J by 7 bases. The V gene's germline CDR1 is SGHVS and CDR2 FQNEAQ. CDR3: CASSFYPPGQGTTQYF. The CDR3 DNA reads TGTGCCAGCAGTTTTTATCCCCCGGGACAGGGAACGACCCAGTACTTC.

CDR3 nucleotide sequence: TGTGCCAGCAGTTTATCCGGGTGGCGTTCACCCCTCCACTTT. Translation gives CASSLSGWRSPLHF. The chain employs TRBV2 and TRBJ1-6; D is unclear. The CDR3 is 14 residues long. Germline V lookup: CDR1 SNHLY, CDR2 FYNNEI. The V end was cut by 5 bases, the J end by 9 bases, with 14 bases between.

V usage is TRBV7-3 and J usage is TRBJ2-7, with 7 bases matching TRBD2. CDR1 is SGHTA and CDR2 is FQGTGA in the germline V gene. The CDR3 length is 13 residues. The junction had 1 base not matched to a gene; V was cut back by 3 bases and J by 2 bases. CDR3 protein: CASSFAGAYEQYF. CDR3 nucleotides: TGTGCCAGCAGCTTTGCGGGGGCCTACGAGCAGTACTTC.

In this sample, this clonotype turned up a few times. The V and J genes are TRBV7-3 and TRBJ2-7; D remains unclear. The CDR3 is 16 residues long. The germline V gene has CDR1 SGHTA and CDR2 FQGTGA. V shed 5 bases and J shed 6 bases, with 23 bases lying between them. CDR3 sequence reads: CASSGPRVASPPEQYF. The CDR3 nucleotides are TGTGCCAGCAGCGGGCCAAGGGTTGCCTCACCTCCCGAGCAGTACTTC.

This chain connects TRBV12-3 or TRBV12-4 to TRBJ1-5; the D gene is possibly TRBD1 (6 bases). Trimming removed 3 bases at V and 8 bases at J, with 14 bases between. This CDR3 contains 14 residues. CDR3 sequence: CASSFGGAVEPQHF. CDR3 DNA sequence: TGTGCCAGCAGTTTTGGGGGGGCGGTGGAGCCCCAGCATTTT.

A few counts support this clonotype. The chain uses TRBV19 and TRBJ1-1; D is ambiguous. The CDR3 is 15 amino acids. The V and J ends lost 1 base and 2 bases respectively, with 11 bases between them. Germline CDR1 is LNHDA and CDR2 is SQIVND (reference sequence). CDR3: CASSIVGQANTEAFF. CDR3 DNA sequence: TGTGCCAGTAGTATAGTAGGGCAGGCCAACACTGAAGCTTTCTTT.